The T cell receptor beta chain under discussion was sequenced for a study of T cell repertoires in cytomegalovirus infection. On the study more broadly: The authors used CMV epitopes that were HLA-C-restricted (recently identified) and HLA-B-restricted (well studied). Public TCR beta signatures provided an indication of both CMV infection and a matching HLA type.

As to this clonotype: Its antigen is not identified.

Overall study findings and caveats: CMV carriers having the relevant HLA were flagged by cumulative public TCR beta family frequency. Within the response measured ex vivo, HLA-C-restricted CMV-specific TCR beta clonotypes were dominant.

TCRdb independently ran MiXCR on the reads; one entry per CDR3 protein. The sample has about 890,000 distinct CDR3 sequences; about a third are singletons. V was pared by 10 bases and J by 3 bases, with 9 bases of the junction left unmatched. This CDR3 contains 13 residues. Looked up from germline, CDR1 is SGHVS and CDR2 is FQNEAQ. Here the sequenced sample was cultured CD8+ T cells from PBMCs, taken from culture after CMV antigen stimulation. The genes are TRBV7-8 and TRBJ2-7; 7 bases align to TRBD1. The receptor was isolated from a human donor in good health (CMV status not recorded). Some clones in this sample may be carry-over from other donors' samples. The CDR3: CANNEGQLYEQYF. The CDR3 DNA sequence: TGTGCCAACAACGAGGGACAGCTCTACGAGCAGTACTTC.